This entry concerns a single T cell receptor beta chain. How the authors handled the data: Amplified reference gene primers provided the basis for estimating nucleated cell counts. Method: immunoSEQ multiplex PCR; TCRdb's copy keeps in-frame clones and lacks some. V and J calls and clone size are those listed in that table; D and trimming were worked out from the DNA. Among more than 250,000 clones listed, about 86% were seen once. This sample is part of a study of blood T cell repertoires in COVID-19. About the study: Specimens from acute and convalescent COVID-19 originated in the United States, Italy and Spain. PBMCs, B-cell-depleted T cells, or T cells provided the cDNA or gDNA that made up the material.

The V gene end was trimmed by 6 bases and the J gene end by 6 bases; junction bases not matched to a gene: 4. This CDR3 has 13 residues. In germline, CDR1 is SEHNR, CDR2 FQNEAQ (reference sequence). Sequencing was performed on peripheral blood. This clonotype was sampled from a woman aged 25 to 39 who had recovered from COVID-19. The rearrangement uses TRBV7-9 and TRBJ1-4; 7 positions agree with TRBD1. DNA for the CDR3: TGTGCCAGCAGGGGACAGCAGGATGAAAAACTGTTTTTT. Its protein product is CASRGQQDEKLFF.